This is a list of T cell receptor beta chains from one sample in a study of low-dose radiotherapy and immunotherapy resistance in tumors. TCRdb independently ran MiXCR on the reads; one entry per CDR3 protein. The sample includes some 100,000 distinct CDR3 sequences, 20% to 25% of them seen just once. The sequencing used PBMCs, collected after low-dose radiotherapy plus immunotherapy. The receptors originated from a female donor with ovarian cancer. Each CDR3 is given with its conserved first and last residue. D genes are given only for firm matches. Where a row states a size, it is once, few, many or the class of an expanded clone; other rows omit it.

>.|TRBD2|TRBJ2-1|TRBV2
CASSEGGGSYNEQFF
TGTGCCAGCAGTGAAGGCGGGGGCTCCTACAATGAGCAGTTCTTC
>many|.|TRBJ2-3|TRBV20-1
CSAPLATDTQYF
TGCAGTGCCCCCCTAGCGACAGATACGCAGTATTTT
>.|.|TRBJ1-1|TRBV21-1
CASSKALSLNTEAFF
TGTGCCAGCAGCAAAGCGCTCAGCTTGAACACTGAAGCTTTCTTT
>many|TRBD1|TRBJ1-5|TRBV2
CASSEDRQGYQPQHF
TGTGCCAGCAGTGAAGACCGACAGGGGTATCAGCCCCAGCATTTT
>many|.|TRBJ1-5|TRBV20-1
CSASVKGTRLVMSNQPQHF
TGCAGTGCTAGCGTAAAGGGAACACGGCTCGTTATGAGCAATCAGCCCCAGCATTTT
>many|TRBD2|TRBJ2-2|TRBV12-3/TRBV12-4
CASTHSGRAAVTGELFF
TGTGCCAGCACTCATAGCGGGAGGGCCGCCGTTACCGGGGAGCTGTTTTTT
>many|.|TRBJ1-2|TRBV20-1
CSARLAGTVMNYGYTF
TGCAGTGCTAGGTTAGCGGGGACCGTGATGAACTATGGCTACACCTTC
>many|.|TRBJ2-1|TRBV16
CASSPRAGEQFF
TGTGCCAGCAGCCCGCGGGCAGGTGAGCAGTTCTTC
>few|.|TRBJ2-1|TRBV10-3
CAISEVRYNEQFF
TGTGCCATCAGTGAGGTGCGTTACAATGAGCAGTTCTTC
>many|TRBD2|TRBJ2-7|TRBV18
CASSLAAQRHEQYF
TGTGCCAGCTCCCTAGCGGCCCAGAGACACGAGCAGTACTTC
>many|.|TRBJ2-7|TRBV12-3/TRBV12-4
CASSLSPVNYEQYF
TGTGCCAGCAGTTTAAGTCCCGTTAACTACGAGCAGTACTTC
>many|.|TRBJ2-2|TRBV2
CASSARGSGELFF
TGTGCCAGCAGTGCTAGGGGTTCCGGGGAGCTGTTTTTT
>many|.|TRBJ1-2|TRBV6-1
CASSEGPGRNGYTF
TGTGCCAGCAGTGAAGGTCCAGGGAGGAATGGCTACACCTTC
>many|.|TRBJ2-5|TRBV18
CASSRQQETQYF
TGTGCCAGCTCACGACAACAAGAGACCCAGTACTTC
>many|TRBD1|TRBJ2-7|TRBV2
CASTDRGMDEQYF
TGTGCCAGCACCGACAGGGGTATGGACGAGCAGTACTTC
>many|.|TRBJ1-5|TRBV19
CASSIERGPQHF
TGTGCCAGTAGTATCGAACGAGGGCCCCAGCATTTT
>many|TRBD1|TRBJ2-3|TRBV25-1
CASSDYRGNTDTQYF
TGTGCCAGCAGTGACTACAGGGGGAACACAGATACGCAGTATTTT
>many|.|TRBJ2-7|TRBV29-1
CSVTKTGTTYEQYF
TGCAGCGTTACAAAGACAGGGACTACCTACGAGCAGTACTTC